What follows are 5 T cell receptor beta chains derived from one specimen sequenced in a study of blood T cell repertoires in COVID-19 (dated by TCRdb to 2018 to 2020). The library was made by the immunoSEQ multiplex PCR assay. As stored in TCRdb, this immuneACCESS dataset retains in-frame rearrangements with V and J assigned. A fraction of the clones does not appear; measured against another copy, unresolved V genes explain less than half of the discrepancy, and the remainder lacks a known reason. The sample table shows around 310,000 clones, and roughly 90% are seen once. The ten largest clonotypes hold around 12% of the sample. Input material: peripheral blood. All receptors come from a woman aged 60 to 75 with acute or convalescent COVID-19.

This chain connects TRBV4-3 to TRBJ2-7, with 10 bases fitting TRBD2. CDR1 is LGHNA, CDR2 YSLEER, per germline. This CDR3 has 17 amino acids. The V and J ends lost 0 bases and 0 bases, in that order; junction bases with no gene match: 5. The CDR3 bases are TGCGCCAGCAGCCAAGACCGCCTAGCGGGGGACTCCTACGAGCAGTACTTC. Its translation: CASSQDRLAGDSYEQYF.

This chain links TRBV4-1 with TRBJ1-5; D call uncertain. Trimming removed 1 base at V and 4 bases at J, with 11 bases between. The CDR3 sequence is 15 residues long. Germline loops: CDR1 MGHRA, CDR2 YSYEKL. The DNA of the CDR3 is TGCGCCAGCAGCCAAGGAGGGAGTCCTAATCAGCCCCAGCATTTT. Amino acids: CASSQGGSPNQPQHF.

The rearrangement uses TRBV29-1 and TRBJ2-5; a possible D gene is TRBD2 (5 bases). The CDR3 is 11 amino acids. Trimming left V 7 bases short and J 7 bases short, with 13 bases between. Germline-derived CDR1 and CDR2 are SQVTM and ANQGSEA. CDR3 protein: CSAYREGTQYF. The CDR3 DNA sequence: TGCAGCGCCTACCGGGAAGGGACCCAGTACTTC.

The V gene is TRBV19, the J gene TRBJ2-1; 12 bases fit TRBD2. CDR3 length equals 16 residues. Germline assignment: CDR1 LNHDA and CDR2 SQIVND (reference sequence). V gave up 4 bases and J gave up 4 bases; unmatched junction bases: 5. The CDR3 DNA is TGTGCCAGTAGTAGGACTAGCGGGACGGTATACAATGAGCAGTTCTTC. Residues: CASSRTSGTVYNEQFF.

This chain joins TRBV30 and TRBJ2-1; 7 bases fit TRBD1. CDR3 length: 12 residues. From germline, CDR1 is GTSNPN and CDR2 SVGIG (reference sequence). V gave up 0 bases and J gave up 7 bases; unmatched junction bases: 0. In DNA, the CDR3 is TGTGCCTGGAGTGTACAGGGGAATGAGCAGTTCTTC. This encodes CAWSVQGNEQFF.